This TCR beta chain was retrieved from a study of spatial heterogeneity in lung cancer. Study-wide findings and caveats: The number of expanded tumor alpha and beta chains correlated with mutation number.

Judged by abundance, this clonotype is medium-sized. As yet, its antigen is unknown. In TCRdb, the 5' RACE reads were re-called with MiXCR into one record per CDR3 protein. The sample consists of 6,500 to 8,000 distinct CDR3 sequences, roughly 2.9% of them appearing once. Germline V CDR1 and CDR2: MNHNS, SASEGT. The CDR3 is 14 residues long. V lost 3 bases and J 3 bases, leaving 12 bases between the germline ends. As for time point: sample taken at primary tumor resection. The material sequenced was lung tumor tissue, taken at surgery. V and J are TRBV6-1 and TRBJ2-7; the D call may be TRBD1 or TRBD2 (5 bases each). This sequence originates from a male donor with early-stage non-small cell lung cancer. The CDR3, as DNA: TGTGCCAGCAGTGATCAGGGACCGAGCTACGAGCAGTACTTC. It yields the protein CASSDQGPSYEQYF.